The 29 T cell receptor beta chains below were found in one sample sequenced in a study of cytomegalovirus exposure and HLA in healthy donors (dated by TCRdb to 2017 to 2019). Library preparation employed the immunoSEQ multiplex PCR assay. For the multiplex PCR, a mixture combining 60 forward primers for TCR Vbeta segments and 13 reverse primers for TCR Jbeta segments was used. TCRdb mirrors the immuneACCESS table, restricted to in-frame sequences. Some clones are absent from its copies; in checked studies, under half trace to an unresolved V gene, and the reason for the others is unknown. The sample records approximately 120,000 clones, roughly 82% of which are singletons. In total, the top ten clones hold 9.5% to 15% of the sample. The sample comprised PBMCs. These TCRs come from a middle-aged woman in good health and CMV-seropositive.

This clone was observed a handful of times. V is TRBV7-9 and J is TRBJ2-7, with D maybe TRBD2 (8 bases). The germline V gene encodes CDR1 SEHNR and CDR2 FQNEAQ (reference sequence). Trimming shortened V by 5 bases and J by 0 bases, and 20 bases separated the two germline ends. The CDR3 has 17 amino acids. The CDR3 here is CASSPRGDSSYSYEQYF. The CDR3 DNA reads TGTGCCAGCAGCCCGCGGGGGGACAGTTCCTACTCCTACGAGCAGTACTTC.

The gene calls are TRBV29-1 and TRBJ1-1, with 7 positions matching TRBD1. The V and J ends lost 8 bases and 4 bases, in that order; junction bases with no gene match: 10. CDR1 and CDR2 (germline): SQVTM, ANQGSEA. The CDR3 loop spans 13 amino acids. CDR3 nucleotides: TGCAGCTCTTCCGGGACAGCGACCACTGAAGCTTTCTTT. As protein: CSSSGTATTEAFF. Filled out from reference TRBV29-1 and TRBJ1-1, the complete variable domain reads SAVISQKPSRDICQRGTSLTIQCQVDSQVTMMFWYRQQPGQSLTLIATANQGSEATYESGFVIDKFPISRPNLTFSTLTVSNMSPEDSSIYLCSSSGTATTEAFFGQGTRLTVV.

V usage is TRBV5-1 and J usage is TRBJ2-7; the match to TRBD1 covers 9 bases. Germline V gene data show CDR1 as SGHRS and CDR2 as YFSETQ. The CDR3 totals 15 residues. Losses at the gene ends were 0 bases for V and 5 bases for J; bases not matched to a gene: 6. The CDR3 loop reads CASSLVGGQGDEQYF. The DNA of the CDR3 is TGCGCCAGCAGCTTGGTCGGGGGACAGGGCGACGAGCAGTACTTC.

The chain is built from TRBV5-4 and TRBJ2-1; 8 nucleotides match TRBD1. The CDR3 runs to 15 residues. The ends lost 5 bases at V and 0 bases at J; junction bases unmatched: 4. Per the germline V gene, CDR1 is SGHNT and CDR2 is YYREEE (reference sequence). For the CDR3, the DNA is TGTGCCAGCAGAACTACAGGGGGCTCCTACAATGAGCAGTTCTTC. This codes for CASRTTGGSYNEQFF.

This chain joins TRBV19 and TRBJ1-5; possible D gene TRBD1, 5 bases. The V end was cut by 7 bases, the J end by 2 bases, with 18 bases between. The CDR3 loop spans 16 amino acids. Germline V gene data show CDR1 as LNHDA and CDR2 as SQIVND (reference sequence). The CDR3 DNA sequence: TGTGCCAGTATAAAAACGCAGGGAAGAGGCAATCAGCCCCAGCATTTT. Translation: CASIKTQGRGNQPQHF.

The chain has TRBV5-1 and TRBJ2-6, with D perhaps TRBD1 (5 bases). Germline V lookup: CDR1 SGHRS, CDR2 YFSETQ. This CDR3 spans 15 amino acids. The V and J ends lost 4 bases and 0 bases respectively, with 8 bases between them. The CDR3 loop reads CASSQGFSGANVLTF. CDR3 DNA: TGCGCCAGCAGCCAGGGATTCTCTGGGGCCAACGTCCTGACTTTC.

This clone occurred a few times. This rearrangement joins TRBV14 to TRBJ2-1, with 15 positions matching TRBD2. Losses at the gene ends were 7 bases for V and 9 bases for J; bases not matched to a gene: 10. Germline V gene data show CDR1 as SGHDN and CDR2 as FVKESK. This CDR3 contains 16 residues. CDR3 protein: CASNAGLAGGPGEQFF. CDR3 DNA: TGTGCCAGCAACGCAGGACTAGCGGGAGGGCCGGGTGAGCAGTTCTTC.

The V gene is TRBV5-4, the J gene TRBJ2-1; 7 nucleotides match TRBD2. Germline-derived CDR1 and CDR2 are SGHNT and YYREEE (reference sequence). V gave up 5 bases and J gave up 8 bases; unmatched junction bases: 7. The length of the CDR3 is 13 residues. The CDR3 sequence is CASRRLARDEQFF. CDR3 coding DNA: TGTGCCAGCAGAAGACTAGCTCGAGATGAGCAGTTCTTC.

This clone was seen more than once but under ten times. The chain couples TRBV29-1 to TRBJ2-1; 9 positions agree with TRBD1. CDR1 and CDR2 (germline): SQVTM, ANQGSEA. The CDR3 loop spans 11 amino acids. The V gene end was trimmed by 7 bases and the J gene end by 10 bases; junction bases not matched to a gene: 5. The DNA of the CDR3 is TGCAGCGGGACAGGGGAAGTCGAGCAGTTCTTC. This codes for CSGTGEVEQFF.

There are a few counts of this clone. The chain carries TRBV19 and TRBJ1-2; 9 positions agree with TRBD1. The germline V gene encodes CDR1 LNHDA and CDR2 SQIVND (reference sequence). There are 16 residues in the CDR3. V shed 3 bases, J shed 4 bases, and the junction held 9 bases outside the gene matches. Written as DNA, the CDR3 is TGTGCCAGTAGTATGGTCGGGACAGGGCCCGGCTATGGCTACACCTTC. It yields the protein CASSMVGTGPGYGYTF.

The V gene is TRBV29-1, the J gene TRBJ2-7, with 8 bases fitting TRBD2. J was trimmed by 3 bases and V by 0 bases; bases with no gene match: 4. The CDR3 length is 14 residues. CDR1 is SQVTM, CDR2 ANQGSEA, per germline. Here the CDR3 reads CSVEDPAGDYEQYF. The DNA of the CDR3 is TGCAGCGTTGAAGATCCAGCGGGAGACTACGAGCAGTACTTC.

The chain is built from TRBV19 and TRBJ2-7; no definite D call. There are 14 residues in the CDR3. Germline assignment: CDR1 LNHDA and CDR2 SQIVND (reference sequence). Trimming removed 3 bases from V and 1 base from J, with 10 bases in between. The CDR3 here is CASSMSIISYEQYF. The DNA for the CDR3 is TGTGCCAGTAGTATGAGCATAATTTCCTACGAGCAGTACTTC.

This rearrangement joins TRBV29-1 to TRBJ2-7; D is perhaps TRBD2 (7 bases). The CDR3 is 13 residues long. The V end lost 7 bases, the J end lost 6 bases, and 19 bases lay between the germline ends. Looked up from germline, CDR1 is SQVTM and CDR2 is ANQGSEA. The CDR3 DNA is TGCAGCGCTGGGGGGGGCAGGGGTTCCGAGCAGTACTTC. Translating gives CSAGGGRGSEQYF.

This rearrangement joins TRBV11-3 to TRBJ2-2; TRBD2 matches at 8 bases. V trimming: 0 bases; J trimming: 4 bases; junction bases outside the gene matches: 4. CDR1 SGHNT and CDR2 YENEEA come from the germline V gene. CDR3 length equals 16 residues. CDR3 protein: CASSLDRGGGTGELFF. CDR3 coding DNA: TGTGCCAGCAGCTTAGATCGGGGGGGCGGCACCGGGGAGCTGTTTTTT. The entire variable domain, with the rest obtained from reference TRBV11-3 and TRBJ2-2, is as follows: EAGVVQSPRYKIIEKKQPVAFWCNPISGHNTLYWYLQNLGQGPELLIRYENEEAVDDSQLPKDRFSAERLKGVDSTLKIQPAELGDSAVYLCASSLDRGGGTGELFFGEGSRLTVL.

This chain joins TRBV5-6 and TRBJ2-7; 7 positions agree with TRBD2. V gave up 2 bases and J gave up 0 bases; unmatched junction bases: 11. The CDR3 covers 17 residues. Germline CDR1 reads SGHDT; CDR2 reads YYEEEE. The CDR3: CASSLWGGAPRSYEQYF. The CDR3 DNA sequence: TGTGCCAGCAGCTTATGGGGAGGGGCGCCTCGCTCCTACGAGCAGTACTTC.

The rearrangement joins TRBV5-1 to TRBJ1-5, with a possible D match to TRBD1 (5 bases). CDR1 and CDR2 (germline): SGHRS, YFSETQ. V lost 0 bases, J lost 7 bases, and 8 bases lay in between. The CDR3 runs to 13 residues. The CDR3 nucleotides are TGCGCCAGCAGCTTGGAAGGGGCACAGCCCCAGCATTTT. The encoded protein is CASSLEGAQPQHF.

This clone has just one count. This chain uses TRBV28 with TRBJ2-7, with a tentative D call TRBD1 (6 bases). The CDR3 is made up of 14 amino acids. Germline CDR1 reads MDHEN; CDR2 reads SYDVKM. V was clipped by 2 bases and J by 7 bases, with 15 bases between them. Here the CDR3 reads CASSLHQGIGEQYF. The CDR3 region has the DNA TGTGCCAGCAGTTTACATCAGGGGATAGGAGAGCAGTACTTC. Combining the CDR3 with reference TRBV28 and TRBJ2-7 gives the whole variable domain DVKVTQSSRYLVKRTGEKVFLECVQDMDHENMFWYRQDPGLGLRLIYFSYDVKMKEKGDIPEGYSVSREKKERFSLILESASTNQTSMYLCASSLHQGIGEQYFGPGTRLTVT.

The chain combines TRBV6-1 with TRBJ2-1, with D possibly TRBD2 on 5 matching bases. V was cut by 3 bases and J by 0 bases, with 12 bases left in between. This CDR3 has 16 amino acids. Per the germline V gene, CDR1 is MNHNS and CDR2 is SASEGT. The CDR3 DNA sequence: TGTGCCAGCAGTGATTGGGCTAGCAGCTCCTACAATGAGCAGTTCTTC. Its translation is CASSDWASSSYNEQFF.

This clone was picked up one time. V is TRBV5-4 and J is TRBJ1-4; D is undetermined. CDR3 length: 16 amino acids. Germline V lookup: CDR1 SGHNT, CDR2 YYREEE (reference sequence). Trimming stripped 0 bases from V and 0 bases from J, with 9 bases between. This CDR3 reads CASSLAAEATNEKLFF. CDR3 nucleotide sequence: TGTGCCAGCAGCTTGGCCGCGGAGGCAACTAATGAAAAACTGTTTTTT.

The chain joins TRBV6-6 to TRBJ1-3, with no clear D. CDR3 length: 15 amino acids. V gave up 6 bases and J gave up 0 bases, with 12 bases separating them. Germline lookup yields CDR1 MNHNY and CDR2 SVGAGI (reference sequence). In nucleotides, the CDR3 is TGTGCCAGCAGACCCGGACTCCTCTCTGGAAACACCATATATTTT. Residues: CASRPGLLSGNTIYF.

The gene calls are TRBV28 and TRBJ1-1; D is perhaps TRBD1 (5 bases). There are 15 residues in the CDR3. V was cut by 5 bases and J by 2 bases, with 15 bases left in between. Per the germline V gene, CDR1 is MDHEN and CDR2 is SYDVKM. The CDR3 loop reads CASSVIWGDNTEAFF. The CDR3 nucleotides read TGTGCCAGCAGTGTCATTTGGGGGGACAACACTGAAGCTTTCTTT. Full variable domain (rest looked up from reference TRBV28 and TRBJ1-1): DVKVTQSSRYLVKRTGEKVFLECVQDMDHENMFWYRQDPGLGLRLIYFSYDVKMKEKGDIPEGYSVSREKKERFSLILESASTNQTSMYLCASSVIWGDNTEAFFGQGTRLTVV.

The chain has TRBV5-6 and TRBJ2-7; 12 bases are a match to TRBD2. Per the germline V gene, CDR1 is SGHDT and CDR2 is YYEEEE. Unmatched junction bases numbered 11, after V lost 4 bases and J lost 6 bases. This CDR3 has 16 residues. CDR3 amino acids: CASSLGLAGPPGEQYF. CDR3 coding DNA: TGTGCCAGCAGCCTAGGACTAGCGGGACCCCCAGGCGAGCAGTACTTC.

The chain uses TRBV2 and TRBJ2-1, with TRBD2 matching 11 bases. This CDR3 comprises 15 residues. J lost 8 bases, V lost 4 bases, and 7 bases had no gene match. CDR1 is SNHLY, CDR2 FYNNEI, per germline. The CDR3 nucleotides are TGTGCCAGCAGTGCCGGGACTAGCGGCAGGGATGAGCAGTTCTTC. This sequence encodes CASSAGTSGRDEQFF.

This sequence joins TRBV2 and TRBJ2-7; TRBD2 aligns across 9 bases. Germline assignment: CDR1 SNHLY and CDR2 FYNNEI. The V and J ends lost 3 bases and 6 bases, in that order; junction bases with no gene match: 12. The CDR3 runs to 16 residues. The CDR3 spells CASSESGGRVNSEQYF. CDR3 bases: TGTGCCAGCAGTGAGTCGGGCGGGAGGGTTAATTCCGAGCAGTACTTC.

V gene TRBV19 combines with J gene TRBJ1-2; tentatively, D is TRBD1 (6 bases). The germline CDR1 and CDR2 sequences are LNHDA and SQIVND (reference sequence). The CDR3 sequence is 14 residues long. Trimming removed 5 bases from V and 3 bases from J, with 13 bases in between. The CDR3 DNA follows: TGTGCCAGTAGTGATAGACAGGCGGACTATGGCTACACCTTC. It codes for CASSDRQADYGYTF.

The gene calls are TRBV10-3 and TRBJ1-5; 10 bases are shared with TRBD1. The CDR3 contains 15 residues. Germline V gene sequence: CDR1 ENHRY, CDR2 SYGVKD. With 10 bases clipped from V and 4 bases from J, the junction kept 10 bases outside the gene matches. The CDR3 DNA reads TGTGCCAGCAGCACGGGACAGGGGAGAAATCAGCCCCAGCATTTT. The encoded protein is CASSTGQGRNQPQHF.

The V call is TRBV4-2, the J call TRBJ2-3; 14 bases line up with TRBD2. Unmatched junction bases numbered 8, after V lost 3 bases and J lost 0 bases. Germline V CDR1 and CDR2: LGHNA, YNFKEQ. The CDR3 runs 19 residues. CDR3: CASSHYPGTSGGSTDTQYF. CDR3 DNA sequence: TGTGCCAGCAGCCACTACCCCGGGACTAGCGGGGGTAGCACAGATACGCAGTATTTT.

The chain uses TRBV28 and TRBJ2-5, with D unresolved. The length of the CDR3 is 11 residues. The germline V and J ends were trimmed by 5 bases and 3 bases, with 4 bases remaining between them. Germline CDR1 and CDR2: MDHEN and SYDVKM. The CDR3: CASSPKETQYF. The CDR3 DNA is TGTGCCAGCAGTCCAAAAGAGACCCAGTACTTC.

The chain is built from TRBV6-5 and TRBJ2-7, with D maybe TRBD2 (6 bases). Trimming took 4 bases from V and 7 from J, leaving 17 bases between them. Germline values: CDR1 MNHEY, CDR2 SVGAGI. The CDR3 covers 14 residues. Written as DNA, the CDR3 is TGTGCCAGCAGTTTGGGCGGGGAGCTGGAAGAGCAGTACTTC. The encoded protein is CASSLGGELEEQYF.